This paragraph reports one T cell receptor beta chain. Some clones are missing from TCRdb's copy, which holds only in-frame ones; the method was immunoSEQ multiplex PCR. The sample yields 300,000 to 350,000 clones, around 83% seen once. The record originates from a study of blood T cell repertoires in COVID-19. The germline V gene has CDR1 SGDLS and CDR2 YYNGEE. Trimming took 2 bases from V and 4 from J; bases not matched to a gene: 5. This CDR3 has 15 amino acids. The source of this sequence is a man younger than 45 with active or convalescent COVID-19. Sample: peripheral blood. The rearrangement joins TRBV9 to TRBJ1-4, with TRBD1 identical over 7 bases. The CDR3 loop is CASSVGTVRNEKLFF. Here the CDR3 DNA reads TGTGCCAGCAGCGTGGGGACAGTCCGTAATGAAAAACTGTTTTTT. The full variable domain, its missing parts supplied by reference TRBV9 and TRBJ1-4, is DSGVTQTPKHLITATGQRVTLRCSPRSGDLSVYWYQQSLDQGLQFLIQYYNGEERAKGNILERFSAQQFPDLHSELNLSSLELGDSALYFCASSVGTVRNEKLFFGSGTQLSVL.